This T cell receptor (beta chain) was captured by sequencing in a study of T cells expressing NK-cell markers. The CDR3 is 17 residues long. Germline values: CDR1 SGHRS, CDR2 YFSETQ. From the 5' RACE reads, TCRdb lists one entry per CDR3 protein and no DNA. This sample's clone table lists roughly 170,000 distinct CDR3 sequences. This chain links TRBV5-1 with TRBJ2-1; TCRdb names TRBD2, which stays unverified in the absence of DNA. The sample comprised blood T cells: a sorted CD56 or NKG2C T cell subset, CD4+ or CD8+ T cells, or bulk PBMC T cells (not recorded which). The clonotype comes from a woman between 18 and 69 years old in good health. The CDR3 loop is CASSLASGGTLNNEQFF.